This T cell receptor (beta chain) was found in a study of shared clonotypes between healthy human individuals. Study information: Used for every donor were three CD4 naive, three CD4 memory, two CD8 naive and one CD8 memory plate.

V was cut by 11 bases and J by 5 bases, with 18 bases left in between. This CDR3 region has 13 residues. Germline-derived CDR1 and CDR2 are ENHRY and SYGVKD. Running of the assay took place at deep level. This table comes from immunoSEQ multiplex PCR, and its TCRdb copy is limited to in-frame clones, with some not included. The table records about 1 million clones, 60% to 80% of them present only once. The chain uses TRBV10-3 and TRBJ1-1; D may be TRBD1 (6 bases). The material sequenced was memory CD4+ T cells sorted from blood. Subset: CD45RA-negative fraction. This receptor was identified in a man aged 18 to 30 in good health. The chain's CDR3 is CASHAGGGTEAFF. CDR3 sequence (DNA): TGTGCCTCCCACGCGGGAGGGGGGACTGAAGCTTTCTTT.